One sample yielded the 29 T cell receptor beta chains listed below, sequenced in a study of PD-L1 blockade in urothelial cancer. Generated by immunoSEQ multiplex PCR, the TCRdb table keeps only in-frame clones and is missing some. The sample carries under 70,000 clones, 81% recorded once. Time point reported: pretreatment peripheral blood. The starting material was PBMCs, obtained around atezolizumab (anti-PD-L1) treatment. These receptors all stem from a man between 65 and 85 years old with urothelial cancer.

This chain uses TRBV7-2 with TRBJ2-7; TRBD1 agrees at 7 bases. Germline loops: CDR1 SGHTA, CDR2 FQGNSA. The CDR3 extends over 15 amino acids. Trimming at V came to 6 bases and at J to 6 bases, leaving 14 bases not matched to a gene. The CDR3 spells CASRADRVPIIEQYF. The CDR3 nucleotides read TGTGCCAGCAGGGCAGACAGGGTCCCTATTATCGAGCAGTACTTC. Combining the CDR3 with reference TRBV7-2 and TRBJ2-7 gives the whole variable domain GAGVSQSPSNKVTEKGKDVELRCDPISGHTALYWYRQSLGQGLEFLIYFQGNSAPDKSGLPSDRFSAERTGGSVSTLTIQRTQQEDSAVYLCASRADRVPIIEQYFGPGTRLTVT.

This chain's CDR3 is CASSLRQLKDTGELFF. CDR3 coding DNA: TGTGCCAGCAGTTTAAGACAGTTGAAGGACACCGGGGAGCTGTTTTTT. The rearrangement uses TRBV27 and TRBJ2-2; the D gene is possibly TRBD1 (5 bases). The CDR3 consists of 16 residues. Between the trimmed V and J ends, which lost 2 bases and 3 bases, there was a span of 13 bases. Per germline, CDR1 MNHEY and CDR2 SMNVEV (reference sequence).

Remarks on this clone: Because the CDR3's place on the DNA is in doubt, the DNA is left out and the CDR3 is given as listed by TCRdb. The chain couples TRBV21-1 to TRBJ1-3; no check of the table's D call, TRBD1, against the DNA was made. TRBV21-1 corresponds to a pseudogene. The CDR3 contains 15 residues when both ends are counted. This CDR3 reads CAFSSRWASGNTIYF.

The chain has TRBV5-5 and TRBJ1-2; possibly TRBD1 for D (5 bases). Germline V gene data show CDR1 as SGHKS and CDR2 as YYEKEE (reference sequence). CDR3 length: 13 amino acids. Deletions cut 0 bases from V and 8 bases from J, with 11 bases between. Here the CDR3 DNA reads TGTGCCAGCAGCTTGGAAGAGGGGAGGGGCTACACCTTC. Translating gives CASSLEEGRGYTF.

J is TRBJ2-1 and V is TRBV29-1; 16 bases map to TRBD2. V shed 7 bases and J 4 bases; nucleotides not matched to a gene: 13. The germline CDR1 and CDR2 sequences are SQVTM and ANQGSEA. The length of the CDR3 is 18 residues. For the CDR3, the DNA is TGCAGCGCCCGGGGACTAGCGGGAGGGCGTGGGGCTTACAATGAGCAGTTCTTC. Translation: CSARGLAGGRGAYNEQFF.

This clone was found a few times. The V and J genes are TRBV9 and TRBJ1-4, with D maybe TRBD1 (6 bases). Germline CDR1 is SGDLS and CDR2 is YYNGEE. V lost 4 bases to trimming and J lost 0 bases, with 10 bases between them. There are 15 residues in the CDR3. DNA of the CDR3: TGTGCCAGCAGCAAGGGGGTTGCAACTAATGAAAAACTGTTTTTT. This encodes CASSKGVATNEKLFF.

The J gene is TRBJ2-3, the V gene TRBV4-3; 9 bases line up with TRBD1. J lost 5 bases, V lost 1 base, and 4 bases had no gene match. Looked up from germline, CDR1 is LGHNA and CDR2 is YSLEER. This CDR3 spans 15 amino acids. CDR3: CASSQAGTGRDTQYF. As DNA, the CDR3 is TGCGCCAGCAGCCAAGCCGGGACAGGGAGAGATACGCAGTATTTT.

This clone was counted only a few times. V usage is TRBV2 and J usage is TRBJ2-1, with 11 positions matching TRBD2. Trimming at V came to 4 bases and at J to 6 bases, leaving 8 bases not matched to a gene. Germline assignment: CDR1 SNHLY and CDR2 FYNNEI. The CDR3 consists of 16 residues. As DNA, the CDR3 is TGTGCCAGCAGTGGGCCGGGACTAGCGGAACCCAATGAGCAGTTCTTC. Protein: CASSGPGLAEPNEQFF.

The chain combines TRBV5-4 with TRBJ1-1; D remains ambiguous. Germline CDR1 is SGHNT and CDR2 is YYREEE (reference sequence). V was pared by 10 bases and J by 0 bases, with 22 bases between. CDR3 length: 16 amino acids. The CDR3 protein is CASTPKGGIMNTEAFF. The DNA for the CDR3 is TGTGCCTCCACTCCGAAGGGAGGAATAATGAACACTGAAGCTTTCTTT.

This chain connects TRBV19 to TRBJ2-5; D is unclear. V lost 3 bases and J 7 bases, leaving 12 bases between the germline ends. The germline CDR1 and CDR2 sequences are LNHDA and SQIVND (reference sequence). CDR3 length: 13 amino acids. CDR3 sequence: CASSISDYGTQYF. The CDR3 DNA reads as TGTGCCAGTAGTATCTCAGATTATGGGACCCAGTACTTC.

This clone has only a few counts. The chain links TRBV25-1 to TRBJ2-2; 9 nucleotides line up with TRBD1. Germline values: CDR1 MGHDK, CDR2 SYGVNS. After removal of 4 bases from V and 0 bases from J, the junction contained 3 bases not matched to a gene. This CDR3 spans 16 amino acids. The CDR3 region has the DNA TGTGCCAGCAGTGGTTGGGACAGGGCGAACACCGGGGAGCTGTTTTTT. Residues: CASSGWDRANTGELFF.

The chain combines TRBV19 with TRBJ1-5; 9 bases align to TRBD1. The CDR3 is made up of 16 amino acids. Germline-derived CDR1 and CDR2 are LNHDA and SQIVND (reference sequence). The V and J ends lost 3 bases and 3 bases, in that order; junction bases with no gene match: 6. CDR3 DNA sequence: TGTGCCAGTAGTATCGGGACAGGGTTTACCAATCAGCCCCAGCATTTT. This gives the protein CASSIGTGFTNQPQHF.

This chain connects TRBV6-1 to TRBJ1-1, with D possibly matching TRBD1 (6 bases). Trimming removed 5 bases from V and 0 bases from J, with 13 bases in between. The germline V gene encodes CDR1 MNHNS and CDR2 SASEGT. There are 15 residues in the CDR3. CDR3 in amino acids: CASSLIQGLNTEAFF. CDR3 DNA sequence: TGTGCCAGCAGTCTCATCCAGGGGTTGAACACTGAAGCTTTCTTT.

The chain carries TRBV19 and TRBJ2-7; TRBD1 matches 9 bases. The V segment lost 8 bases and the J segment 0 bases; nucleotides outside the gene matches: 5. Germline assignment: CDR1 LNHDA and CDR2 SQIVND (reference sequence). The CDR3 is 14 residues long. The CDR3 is CASSGTGSSYEQYF. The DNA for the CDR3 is TGTGCCAGTTCCGGGACAGGGAGCTCCTACGAGCAGTACTTC. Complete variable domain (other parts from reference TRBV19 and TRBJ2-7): DGGITQSPKYLFRKEGQNVTLSCEQNLNHDAMYWYRQDPGQGLRLIYYSQIVNDFQKGDIAEGYSVSREKKESFPLTVTSAQKNPTAFYLCASSGTGSSYEQYFGPGTRLTVT.

This CDR3 is CASSRDRQIQYF. The CDR3 DNA reads as TGCGCCAGCAGCCGGGACAGACAAATTCAGTACTTC. The chain employs TRBV10-2 and TRBJ2-4, with TRBD1 identical over 7 bases. The V gene end was trimmed by 6 bases and the J gene end by 10 bases; junction bases not matched to a gene: 6. The CDR3 runs 12 residues. Germline V gene lookup returns CDR1 WSHSY and CDR2 SAAADI.

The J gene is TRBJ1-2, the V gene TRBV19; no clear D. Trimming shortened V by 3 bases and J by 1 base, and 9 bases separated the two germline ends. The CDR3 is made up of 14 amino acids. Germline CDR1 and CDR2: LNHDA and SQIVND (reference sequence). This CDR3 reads CASSISANNYGYTF. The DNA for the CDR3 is TGTGCCAGTAGTATTAGCGCAAATAACTATGGCTACACCTTC.

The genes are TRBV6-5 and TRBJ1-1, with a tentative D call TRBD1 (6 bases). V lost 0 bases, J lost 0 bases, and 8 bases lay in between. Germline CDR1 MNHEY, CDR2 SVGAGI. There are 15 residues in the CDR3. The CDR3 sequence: CASSYSPGVNTEAFF. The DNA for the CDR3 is TGTGCCAGCAGTTACTCTCCAGGGGTGAACACTGAAGCTTTCTTT.

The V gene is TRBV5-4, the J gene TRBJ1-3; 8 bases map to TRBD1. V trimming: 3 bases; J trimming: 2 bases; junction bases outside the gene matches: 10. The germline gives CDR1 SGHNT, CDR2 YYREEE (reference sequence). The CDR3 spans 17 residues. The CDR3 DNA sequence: TGTGCCAGCAGCTCCCGGACAGGGTCTAACCCTGGAAACACCATATATTTT. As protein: CASSSRTGSNPGNTIYF. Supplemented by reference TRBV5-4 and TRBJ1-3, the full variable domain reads ETGVTQSPTHLIKTRGQQVTLRCSSQSGHNTVSWYQQALGQGPQFIFQYYREEENGRGNFPPRFSGLQFPNYSSELNVNALELDDSALYLCASSSRTGSNPGNTIYFGEGSWLTVV.

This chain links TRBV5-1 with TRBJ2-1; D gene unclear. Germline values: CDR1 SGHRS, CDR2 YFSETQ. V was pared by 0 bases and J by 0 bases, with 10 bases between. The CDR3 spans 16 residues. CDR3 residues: CASSLVRRDSYNEQFF. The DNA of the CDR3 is TGCGCCAGCAGCTTGGTTCGTAGAGACTCCTACAATGAGCAGTTCTTC.

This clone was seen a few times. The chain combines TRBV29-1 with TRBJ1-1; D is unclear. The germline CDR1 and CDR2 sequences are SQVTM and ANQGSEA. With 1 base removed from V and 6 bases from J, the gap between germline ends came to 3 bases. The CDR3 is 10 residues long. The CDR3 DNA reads TGCAGCGTTGAAGGGCCTGAAGCTTTCTTT. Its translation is CSVEGPEAFF. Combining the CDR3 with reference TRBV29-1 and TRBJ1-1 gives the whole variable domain SAVISQKPSRDICQRGTSLTIQCQVDSQVTMMFWYRQQPGQSLTLIATANQGSEATYESGFVIDKFPISRPNLTFSTLTVSNMSPEDSSIYLCSVEGPEAFFGQGTRLTVV.

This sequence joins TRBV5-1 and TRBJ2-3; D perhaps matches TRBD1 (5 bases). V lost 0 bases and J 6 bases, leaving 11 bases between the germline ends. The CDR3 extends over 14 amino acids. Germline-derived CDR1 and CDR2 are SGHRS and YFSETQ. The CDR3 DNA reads TGCGCCAGCAGCTTGGTTACAGGTTTTGATACGCAGTATTTT. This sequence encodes CASSLVTGFDTQYF.

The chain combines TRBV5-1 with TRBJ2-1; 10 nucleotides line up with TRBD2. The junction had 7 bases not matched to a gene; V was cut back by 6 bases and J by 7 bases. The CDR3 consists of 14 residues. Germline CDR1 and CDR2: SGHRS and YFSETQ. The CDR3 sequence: CASTWGAGGNEQFF. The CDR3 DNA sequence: TGCGCCAGCACCTGGGGAGCGGGAGGGAATGAGCAGTTCTTC.

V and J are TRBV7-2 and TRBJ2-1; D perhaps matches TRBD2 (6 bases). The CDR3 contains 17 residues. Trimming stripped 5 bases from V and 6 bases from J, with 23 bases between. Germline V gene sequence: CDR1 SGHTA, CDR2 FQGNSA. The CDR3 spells CASSPLGRTMPANEQFF. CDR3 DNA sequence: TGTGCCAGCAGCCCTCTCGGTAGGACTATGCCCGCCAATGAGCAGTTCTTC.

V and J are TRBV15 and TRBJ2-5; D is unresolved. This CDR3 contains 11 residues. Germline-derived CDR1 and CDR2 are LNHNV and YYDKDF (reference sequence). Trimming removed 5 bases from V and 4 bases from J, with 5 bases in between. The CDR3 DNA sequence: TGTGCCACCAGCCAATTAGAGACCCAGTACTTC. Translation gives CATSQLETQYF.

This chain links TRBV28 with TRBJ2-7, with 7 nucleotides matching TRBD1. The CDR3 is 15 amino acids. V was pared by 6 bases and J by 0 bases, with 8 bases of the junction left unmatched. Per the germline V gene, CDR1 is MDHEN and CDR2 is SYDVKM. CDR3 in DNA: TGTGCCAGCAGCCACCGACAGGGTTTCTCCTACGAGCAGTACTTC. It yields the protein CASSHRQGFSYEQYF.

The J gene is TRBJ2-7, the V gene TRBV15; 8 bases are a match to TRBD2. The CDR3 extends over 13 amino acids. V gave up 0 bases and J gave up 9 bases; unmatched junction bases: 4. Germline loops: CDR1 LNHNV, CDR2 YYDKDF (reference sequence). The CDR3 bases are TGTGCCACCAGCAGAGAAAGGACTAGCCGGCAGTACTTC. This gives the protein CATSRERTSRQYF.

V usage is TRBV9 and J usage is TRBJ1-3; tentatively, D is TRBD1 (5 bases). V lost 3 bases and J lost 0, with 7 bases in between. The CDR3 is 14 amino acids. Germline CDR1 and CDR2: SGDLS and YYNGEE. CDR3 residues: CASSGQNSGNTIYF. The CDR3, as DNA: TGTGCCAGCAGCGGACAGAACTCTGGAAACACCATATATTTT.

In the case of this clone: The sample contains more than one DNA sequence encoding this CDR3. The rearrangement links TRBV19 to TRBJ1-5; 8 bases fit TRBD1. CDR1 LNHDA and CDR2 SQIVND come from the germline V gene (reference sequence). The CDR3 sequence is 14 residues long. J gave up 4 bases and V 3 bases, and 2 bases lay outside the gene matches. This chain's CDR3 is CASSIGTGNQPQHF. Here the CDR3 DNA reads TGTGCCAGTAGTATCGGGACAGGAAATCAGCCCCAGCATTTT.

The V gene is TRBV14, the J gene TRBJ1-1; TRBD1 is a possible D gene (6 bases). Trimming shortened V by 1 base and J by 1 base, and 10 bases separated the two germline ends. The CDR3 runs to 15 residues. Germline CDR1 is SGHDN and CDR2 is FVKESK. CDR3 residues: CASSQGLDRNTEAFF. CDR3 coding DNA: TGTGCCAGCAGCCAAGGGCTGGACAGGAACACTGAAGCTTTCTTT.